This paragraph covers one TCR beta chain sequence. This clone has just a few counts. What this receptor recognizes is not known. No much larger clone exists at a distance of one base, and base qualities are not known. The cysteine opens and the phenylalanine closes a CDR3 of 14 amino acids. The CDR3 DNA has 42 bases and is translated from base 1. CDR1 is given as SEHNR and CDR2 as FQNEAQ, both from the germline V gene (reference sequence). Deletion took 7 bases off V and 6 bases off J, with a span of 17 bases between the germline ends. TCRbeta CDR3 regions were amplified from genomic DNA by means of the immunoSEQ Assay, a bias-controlled multiplex PCR. As for the original processing: Nucleated cell counts per sample were estimated from amplification of reference gene primers within the assay. To quantify the absolute abundance of each unique TCRbeta CDR3 rearrangement, sequence reads were collapsed and filtered. For each sample, productive Simpson clonality was calculated as the square root of Simpson's diversity index over productive rearrangements. TCRdb stores this immuneACCESS table with in-frame sequences only. Part of the clones is absent; in the studies checked, under half of the shortfall reflects unresolved V genes, and no reason is known for the rest. The V and J calls and clone size are taken from that table; D and trimming were inferred from the DNA. The sample table contains 70,000 or so clones; only one count was recorded for more than 75% of them. The ten largest clones capture 11% of the sample.

The data belong to a study of blood T cell repertoires in COVID-19 (dated by TCRdb to about 2020). Regarding the research as a whole: Samples from collaborators originated in the United States, Italy and Spain and spanned both the acute and convalescent phases of COVID-19. The prospective study material was composed of cDNA or gDNA derived from T cells, B-cell-depleted T cells, or PBMCs. Deeply sampled blood TCRbeta repertoires from subjects exposed to, actively infected with, or recovered from COVID-19 were included in the dataset. The repertoires were released in a freely available public database meant as a resource for research on the immune response to SARS-CoV-2. The samples were drawn from the first 160 participants of the ongoing ImmuneRACE study and from 1,254 subjects provided by 6 global collaborators. Nearly every sample came with metadata listing a de-identified subject ID, COVID-19 status, age in years and sex. Where HLA class I and class II types were available, the types were taken from metadata supplied by the sample provider, not from assay-based typing. What the authors observed across the whole study: The quantity of clinical and demographic metadata differed by source and by participant and was supplied without curation.

Collaborating institutions collected whole blood in K2EDTA tubes following their own protocols. For TCRbeta analysis, collaborator samples were shipped as frozen whole blood, as isolated PBMCs, or as DNA extracted from either sample type. The chain is encoded by TRBV7-9 joined to TRBJ2-3; the best D guess is TRBD2, with 5 bases matching. The sequence came from a man between 65 and 85 years old with active or convalescent COVID-19. The source material was peripheral blood. The DNA sequence is TGTGCCAGCAACCAACGGGGAGAGGCCGATACGCAGTATTTT. Its translation reads: CASNQRGEADTQYF.